The entry below describes one T cell receptor (beta chain). The CDR3 consists of 15 residues. CDR1 and CDR2 from the germline V gene are MDHEN and SYDVKM. Between the trimmed V and J ends, which lost 10 bases and 5 bases, there was a span of 23 bases. This table comes from immunoSEQ multiplex PCR, and its TCRdb copy is limited to in-frame clones, with some not included. The sample holds 40,000 to 45,000 clones, 77% seen once. The data were taken from a study of preoperative IRX-2 immunotherapy in early breast cancer. The treatment here: preoperative locoregional IRX-2 cytokine immunotherapy. The source material was tumor tissue, sampled after IRX-2 immunotherapy. The chain has TRBV28 and TRBJ1-1; TRBD1 might be the D (6 bases). This clonotype was obtained from a human donor with breast cancer. The CDR3 is CATSGRGFRPTEAFF. In nucleotides, the CDR3 is TGTGCCACCTCTGGGAGGGGGTTTAGGCCGACTGAAGCTTTCTTT.